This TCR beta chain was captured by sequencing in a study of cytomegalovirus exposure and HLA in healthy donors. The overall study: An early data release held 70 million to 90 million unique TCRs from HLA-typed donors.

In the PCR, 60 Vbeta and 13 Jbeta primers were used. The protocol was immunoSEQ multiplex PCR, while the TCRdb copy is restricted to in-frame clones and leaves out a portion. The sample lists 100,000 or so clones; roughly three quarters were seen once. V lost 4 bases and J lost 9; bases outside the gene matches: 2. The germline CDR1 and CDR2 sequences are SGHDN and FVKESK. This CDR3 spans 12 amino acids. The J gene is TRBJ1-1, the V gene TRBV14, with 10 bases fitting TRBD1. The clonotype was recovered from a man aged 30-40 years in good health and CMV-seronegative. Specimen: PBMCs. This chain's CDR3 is CASSPDRGKAFF. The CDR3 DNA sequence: TGTGCCAGCAGCCCGGACAGGGGGAAAGCTTTCTTT.